This T cell receptor beta chain was obtained from a study of technical replicates of blood from a few donors. Here immunoSEQ multiplex PCR was the method, and the copy in TCRdb shows in-frame clones only, minus some. Of 45,000 to 60,000 clones detected, about 94% appear once; the ten largest clones hold roughly 3.1%. V was clipped by 2 bases and J by 4 bases, with 15 bases between them. The CDR3 covers 14 residues. Per germline, CDR1 GTSNPN and CDR2 SVGIG (reference sequence). Input material: PBMCs. The genes are TRBV30 and TRBJ2-7; the D gene is possibly TRBD2 (5 bases). The sequence came from a human donor in good health. Some clones in this sample may be carry-over from other donors' samples. The CDR3 coding sequence is TGTGCCTGGAGTCGGGGATTCGGGCTTTACGAGCAGTACTTC. Translated, it gives CAWSRGFGLYEQYF.